These 9 T cell receptor beta chains share one sample of origin, sequenced in a study of T cells in localized non-small cell lung cancer. Clones were sequenced by immunoSEQ multiplex PCR, and TCRdb holds only the in-frame ones, with some missing. The repertoire holds 2,000 or so clones, less than 35% seen once, with approximately 18% in the top ten. Sequencing was performed on lung tumor tissue, taken before any cancer treatment. These receptors were collected from a male donor at least 60 years old with stage III lung adenocarcinoma.

The table lists this clone with a few counts. The J gene is TRBJ1-3, the V gene TRBV5-1; D might be TRBD1 (6 bases). V was pared by 3 bases and J by 2 bases, with 12 bases between. CDR3 length equals 15 residues. Per the germline V gene, CDR1 is SGHRS and CDR2 is YFSETQ. The CDR3 nucleotides read TGCGCCAGCAGCTCGGAACAGGGCGCTGGAAACACCATATATTTT. It encodes CASSSEQGAGNTIYF.

This chain links TRBV19 with TRBJ2-5, with 10 positions matching TRBD1. This CDR3 has 15 amino acids. The V and J ends lost 6 bases and 1 base, in that order; junction bases with no gene match: 5. Germline CDR1 LNHDA, CDR2 SQIVND (reference sequence). The CDR3 spells CASRPGQGGQETQYF. CDR3 DNA sequence: TGTGCCAGTAGGCCTGGACAGGGGGGCCAAGAGACCCAGTACTTC. Variable domain in full (rest from reference TRBV19 and TRBJ2-5): DGGITQSPKYLFRKEGQNVTLSCEQNLNHDAMYWYRQDPGQGLRLIYYSQIVNDFQKGDIAEGYSVSREKKESFPLTVTSAQKNPTAFYLCASRPGQGGQETQYFGPGTRLLVL.

By proportion, this clone is large. The chain couples TRBV12-5 to TRBJ1-1, with D unresolved. The CDR3 length is 13 residues. Germline CDR1 and CDR2: LGHNT and FRNRAP. Trimming stripped 1 base from V and 4 bases from J, with 7 bases between. CDR3 protein: CASGLATSTEAFF. Here the CDR3 DNA reads TGTGCTAGTGGTTTGGCCACTTCCACTGAAGCTTTCTTT.

The J gene is TRBJ1-4, the V gene TRBV18, with a weak D call TRBD1 (6 bases). The CDR3 spans 13 residues. Between the trimmed V and J ends, which lost 0 bases and 11 bases, there was a span of 10 bases. From germline, CDR1 is KGHSH and CDR2 LQKENI. DNA of the CDR3: TGTGCCAGCTCACCACCGGACAGCGAGAAACTGTTTTTT. Its translation: CASSPPDSEKLFF.

This clone has only a few counts. The chain combines TRBV4-1 with TRBJ1-1; D is undetermined. CDR3 size: 14 residues. Trimming cost V 2 bases and J 0 bases, with 7 bases left between them. Germline loops: CDR1 MGHRA, CDR2 YSYEKL. CDR3: CASSQSLVNTEAFF. As DNA, the CDR3 is TGCGCCAGCAGCCAATCCTTGGTGAACACTGAAGCTTTCTTT.

The V and J genes are TRBV7-6 and TRBJ2-3; D not resolved. V dropped 1 base and J dropped 1 base, with 21 bases sitting between them. Germline CDR1 reads SGHVS; CDR2 reads FNYEAQ. There are 19 residues in the CDR3. For the CDR3, the DNA is TGTGCCAGCAGCTTAGTTATTGGTGGCTCCACTATCCGCACAGATACGCAGTATTTT. Encoded protein: CASSLVIGGSTIRTDTQYF.

The V gene is TRBV28, the J gene TRBJ1-5; D unresolved. Germline values: CDR1 MDHEN, CDR2 SYDVKM. This CDR3 has 15 residues. The V end was cut by 6 bases, the J end by 2 bases, with 14 bases between. The CDR3 sequence is CASRKGQGGNQPQHF. Here the CDR3 DNA reads TGTGCCAGCAGGAAGGGCCAAGGCGGCAATCAGCCCCAGCATTTT.

This clone turned up a few times. The J gene is TRBJ1-3, the V gene TRBV11-3; no clear D gene. This CDR3 contains 16 residues. Trimming shortened V by 3 bases and J by 3 bases, and 15 bases separated the two germline ends. CDR1 is SGHNT and CDR2 is YENEEA in the germline V gene. For the CDR3, the DNA is TGTGCCAGCAGCTTCGACCCCGGCTCTTATGGAAACACCATATATTTT. Translation: CASSFDPGSYGNTIYF.

A few counts support this clone. The rearrangement joins TRBV7-5 to TRBJ2-3. TRBV7-5 is reported as a pseudogene. This CDR3 comprises 14 residues. As DNA, the CDR3 is TGTGCCAGCAGCTTATCCGTGGGCACAGATACGCAGTATTTT. This translates into CASSLSVGTDTQYF.